The sequence of this TCR beta chain was determined in a study of cytomegalovirus exposure and HLA in healthy donors. The donors were healthy bone marrow donors. PCR used 60 Vbeta primers and 13 Jbeta primers. Profiling relied on immunoSEQ multiplex PCR, and the TCRdb table lists in-frame clones only, not all of them. This table lists tens of thousands of clones. Sequenced input: PBMCs. The TCR was taken from a woman aged 55-70 years in good health and CMV-seronegative.

CDR3 amino acids: CASSLNGVFTDTQYF. The CDR3 DNA is TGTGCCAGCAGCTTGAACGGGGTATTCACAGATACGCAGTATTTT. The chain uses TRBV7-8 and TRBJ2-3; D may be TRBD2 (5 bases). V lost 3 bases and J lost 2, with 12 bases in between. Germline CDR1 and CDR2: SGHVS and FQNEAQ. The CDR3 is 15 residues long. The full variable domain, with the rest looked up from reference TRBV7-8 and TRBJ2-3, is GAGVSQSPRYKVAKRGQDVALRCDPISGHVSLFWYQQALGQGPEFLTYFQNEAQLDKSGLPSDRFFAERPEGSVSTLKIQRTQQEDSAVYLCASSLNGVFTDTQYFGPGTRLTVL.